Shown below are 9 T cell receptor beta chains from a single sample sequenced in a study of beta chain features in type 1 diabetes. Sequencing targeted expressed TCRB transcripts, as all isolated RNA had been reverse transcribed. Libraries were prepared by immunoSEQ multiplex PCR; TCRdb keeps only in-frame clonotypes and omits some of them. The table records just over 150,000 clones, approximately 10% of them present only once. Specimen: central memory CD4+ T cells from blood. The receptors stem from a man in his late teens or twenties in good health.

This clone came up a few times. V usage is TRBV5-1 and J usage is TRBJ2-3, with TRBD1 identical over 9 bases. Germline loops: CDR1 SGHRS, CDR2 YFSETQ. This CDR3 region has 13 residues. J gave up 4 bases and V 8 bases, and 5 bases lay outside the gene matches. In DNA, the CDR3 is TGCGCCAGTGGGACAGGGAGGGCAGATACGCAGTATTTT. It is translated as CASGTGRADTQYF.

The sample holds a few counts of this clone. The rearrangement links TRBV7-9 to TRBJ2-3; a possible D gene is TRBD2 (5 bases). The CDR3 is made up of 15 amino acids. From germline, CDR1 is SEHNR and CDR2 FQNEAQ (reference sequence). The V end was cut by 0 bases, the J end by 1 base, with 8 bases between. The CDR3 loop reads CASSLAVSGTDTQYF. In DNA, the CDR3 is TGTGCCAGCAGCTTAGCGGTTAGCGGCACAGATACGCAGTATTTT.

This clone was recorded a few times. This sequence joins TRBV9 and TRBJ1-4; 7 bases agree with TRBD1. CDR3 size: 15 residues. The ends lost 3 bases at V and 4 bases at J; junction bases unmatched: 6. Germline V gene sequence: CDR1 SGDLS, CDR2 YYNGEE. CDR3 amino acids: CASSGGTVDNEKLFF. In nucleotides, the CDR3 is TGTGCCAGCAGCGGCGGGACAGTAGATAATGAAAAACTGTTTTTT.

In its sample, this clone was seen a few times. V and J are TRBV18 and TRBJ1-5; 7 bases are a match to TRBD1. Looked up from germline, CDR1 is KGHSH and CDR2 is LQKENI. This CDR3 has 16 amino acids. The junction had 12 bases not matched to a gene; V was cut back by 4 bases and J by 6 bases. The DNA for the CDR3 is TGTGCCAGCTCACGGGGGATGGAAGGGGGCGGTCAGCCCCAGCATTTT. Translating it yields CASSRGMEGGGQPQHF.

The chain has TRBV5-1 and TRBJ2-7; unclear D gene. CDR1 is SGHRS, CDR2 YFSETQ, per germline. Trimming left V 5 bases short and J 4 bases short, with 7 bases between. This CDR3 has 11 amino acids. The CDR3, as DNA: TGCGCCAGCAGGTTCGATTACGAGCAGTACTTC. Protein product: CASRFDYEQYF.

This clone was seen many times. Different DNA sequences within this sample yield the same CDR3. This sequence joins TRBV9 and TRBJ2-7; 7 bases agree with TRBD1. Germline CDR1 SGDLS, CDR2 YYNGEE. V lost 4 bases, J lost 0 bases, and 7 bases stayed unmatched. This CDR3 spans 15 amino acids. The CDR3, as DNA: TGTGCCAGCAGCCCACGGACAGGAGTCTCCTACGAGCAGTACTTC. Its protein is CASSPRTGVSYEQYF.

The table lists this clone with a few counts. This sequence joins TRBV11-3 and TRBJ2-2, with D uncertain. Germline-derived CDR1 and CDR2 are SGHNT and YENEEA. Trimming stripped 0 bases from V and 2 bases from J, with 4 bases between. The CDR3 spans 14 residues. This CDR3 reads CASSLDHNTGELFF. In DNA form, the CDR3 reads TGTGCCAGCAGCTTAGATCATAACACCGGGGAGCTGTTTTTT. Looking up the rest from reference TRBV11-3 and TRBJ2-2 gives the full variable domain: EAGVVQSPRYKIIEKKQPVAFWCNPISGHNTLYWYLQNLGQGPELLIRYENEEAVDDSQLPKDRFSAERLKGVDSTLKIQPAELGDSAVYLCASSLDHNTGELFFGEGSRLTVL.

In this sample, this clone turned up a few times. This chain uses TRBV27 with TRBJ2-7; possible D gene TRBD1, 6 bases. Germline CDR1 reads MNHEY; CDR2 reads SMNVEV (reference sequence). The CDR3 spans 15 residues. V lost 5 bases to trimming and J lost 0 bases, with 14 bases between them. CDR3 nucleotides: TGTGCCAGCAGTCCCTACAGGGCTAGCTCCTACGAGCAGTACTTC. As protein: CASSPYRASSYEQYF.

This clone was seen a handful of times. Other nucleotide sequences in the sample specify the same CDR3. The rearrangement uses TRBV29-1 and TRBJ2-7; 8 bases line up with TRBD2. The germline V gene encodes CDR1 SQVTM and CDR2 ANQGSEA. The CDR3 consists of 14 residues. The V segment lost 6 bases and the J segment 5 bases; nucleotides outside the gene matches: 12. CDR3 sequence reads: CSVGLSGGPDEQYF. For the CDR3, the DNA is TGCAGCGTGGGATTGTCGGGAGGGCCCGACGAGCAGTACTTC.